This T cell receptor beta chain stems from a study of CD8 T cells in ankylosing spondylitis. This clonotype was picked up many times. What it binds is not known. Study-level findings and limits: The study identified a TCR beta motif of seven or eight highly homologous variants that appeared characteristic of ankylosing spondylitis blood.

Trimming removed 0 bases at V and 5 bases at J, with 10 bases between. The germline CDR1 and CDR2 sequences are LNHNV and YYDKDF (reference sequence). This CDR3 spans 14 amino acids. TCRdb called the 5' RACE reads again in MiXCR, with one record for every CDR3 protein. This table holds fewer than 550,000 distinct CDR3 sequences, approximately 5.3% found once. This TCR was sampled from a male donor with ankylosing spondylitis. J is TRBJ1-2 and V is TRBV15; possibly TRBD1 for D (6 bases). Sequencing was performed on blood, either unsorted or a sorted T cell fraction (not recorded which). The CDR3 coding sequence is TGTGCCACCAGCAGAGATAGGGACACTTATGGCTACACCTTC. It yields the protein CATSRDRDTYGYTF.